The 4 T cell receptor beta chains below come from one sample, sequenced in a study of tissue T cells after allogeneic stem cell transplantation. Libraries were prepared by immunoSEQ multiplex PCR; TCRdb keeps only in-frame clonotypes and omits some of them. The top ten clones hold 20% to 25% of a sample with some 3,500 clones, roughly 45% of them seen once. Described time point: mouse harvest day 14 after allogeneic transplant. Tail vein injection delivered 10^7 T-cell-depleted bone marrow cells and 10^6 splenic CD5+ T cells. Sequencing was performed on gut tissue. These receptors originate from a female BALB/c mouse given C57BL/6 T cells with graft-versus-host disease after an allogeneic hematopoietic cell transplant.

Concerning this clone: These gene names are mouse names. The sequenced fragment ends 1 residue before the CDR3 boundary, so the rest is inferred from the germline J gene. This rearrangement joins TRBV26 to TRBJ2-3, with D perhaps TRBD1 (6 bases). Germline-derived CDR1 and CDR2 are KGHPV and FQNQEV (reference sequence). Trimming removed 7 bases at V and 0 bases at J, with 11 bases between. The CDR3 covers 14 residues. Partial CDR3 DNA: TGTGCCAGCACCGTGGACAGTAGTGCAGAAACGCTGTAT. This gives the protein CASTVDSSAETLY. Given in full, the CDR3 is CASTVDSSAETLYF.

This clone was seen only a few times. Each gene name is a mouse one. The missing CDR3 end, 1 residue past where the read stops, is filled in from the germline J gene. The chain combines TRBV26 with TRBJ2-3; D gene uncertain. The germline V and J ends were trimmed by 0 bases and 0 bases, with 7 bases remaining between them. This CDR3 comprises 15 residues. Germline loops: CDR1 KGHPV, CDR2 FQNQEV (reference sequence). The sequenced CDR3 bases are TGTGCCAGCAGTCTGTCTCAGTCTAGTGCAGAAACGCTGTAT. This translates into CASSLSQSSAETLY. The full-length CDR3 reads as CASSLSQSSAETLYF.

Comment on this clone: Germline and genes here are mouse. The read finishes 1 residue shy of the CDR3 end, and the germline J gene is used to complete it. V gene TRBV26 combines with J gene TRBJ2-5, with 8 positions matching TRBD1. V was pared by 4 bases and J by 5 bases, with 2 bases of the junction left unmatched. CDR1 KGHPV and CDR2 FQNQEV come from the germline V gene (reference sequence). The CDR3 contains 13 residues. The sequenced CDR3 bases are TGTGCCAGCAGTCCCGACAGGGGAGACACCCAGTAC. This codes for CASSPDRGDTQY. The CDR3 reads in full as CASSPDRGDTQYF.

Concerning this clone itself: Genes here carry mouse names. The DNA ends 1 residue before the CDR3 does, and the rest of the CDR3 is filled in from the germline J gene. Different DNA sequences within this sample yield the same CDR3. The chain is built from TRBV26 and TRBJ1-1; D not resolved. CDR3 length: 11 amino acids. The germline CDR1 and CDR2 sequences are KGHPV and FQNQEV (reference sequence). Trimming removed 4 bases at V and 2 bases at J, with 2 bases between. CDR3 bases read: TGTGCCAGCAGTCCCAACACAGAAGTCTTC. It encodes CASSPNTEVF. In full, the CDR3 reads CASSPNTEVFF.